Presented here are 18 T cell receptor beta chains from one specimen sequenced in a study of control samples from healthy donors and cancer patients. Sequencing was performed with immunoSEQ multiplex PCR; in TCRdb, only in-frame clones are kept and a portion is missing. The table includes 170,000 or so clones, 91% detected once. The sample was blood. The source of these receptors is a woman aged 40 to 50 in good health.

V is TRBV7-7 and J is TRBJ2-1, with D uncertain. Germline CDR1 reads SSHAT; CDR2 reads FNYEAQ (reference sequence). This CDR3 is 13 amino acids long. V shed 4 bases and J shed 6 bases, with 10 bases lying between them. CDR3 loop: CASSWSILNEQFF. The CDR3 coding sequence is TGTGCCAGCAGCTGGTCGATCCTCAATGAGCAGTTCTTC. The complete variable domain, with remaining parts taken from reference TRBV7-7 and TRBJ2-1, reads GAGVSQSPRYKVTKRGQDVTLRCDPISSHATLYWYQQALGQGPEFLTYFNYEAQPDKSGLPSDRFSAERPEGSISTLTIQRTEQRDSAMYRCASSWSILNEQFFGPGTRLTVL.

The chain employs TRBV6-5 and TRBJ2-3, with D uncertain. The germline V gene has CDR1 MNHEY and CDR2 SVGAGI. The CDR3 consists of 14 residues. The germline V and J ends were trimmed by 7 bases and 0 bases, with 11 bases remaining between them. CDR3 loop: CASKREWSTDTQYF. The DNA for the CDR3 is TGTGCCAGCAAGCGAGAGTGGAGCACAGATACGCAGTATTTT.

The V gene is TRBV12-3 or TRBV12-4, the J gene TRBJ1-2; D gene unclear. CDR3 length: 13 amino acids. Trimming stripped 8 bases from V and 6 bases from J, with 16 bases between. The CDR3 here is CASWEGYNDGYTF. CDR3 nucleotide sequence: TGTGCCAGCTGGGAAGGGTACAACGATGGCTACACCTTC.

The chain is built from TRBV5-4 and TRBJ1-1; no clear D gene. Trimming took off 4 bases at V and 5 bases at J, with 12 bases between the two ends. There are 13 residues in the CDR3. Germline loops: CDR1 SGHNT, CDR2 YYREEE (reference sequence). The CDR3: CASSLDIRTEAFF. The CDR3 nucleotides are TGTGCCAGCAGCCTAGATATAAGGACTGAAGCTTTCTTT.

This chain uses TRBV19 with TRBJ1-5, with a weak D call TRBD1 (6 bases). This CDR3 is built from 15 residues. Germline V gene data show CDR1 as LNHDA and CDR2 as SQIVND (reference sequence). Deletions cut 5 bases from V and 2 bases from J, with 13 bases between. The CDR3 DNA reads as TGTGCCAGTAGTTGGGGCGAGGGGGGCAATCAGCCCCAGCATTTT. Translation gives CASSWGEGGNQPQHF.

The genes are TRBV11-2 and TRBJ1-3, with D possibly matching TRBD1 (5 bases). The CDR3 spans 14 residues. Between the trimmed V and J ends, which lost 5 bases and 2 bases, there was a span of 10 bases. Germline CDR1 SGHAT, CDR2 FQNNGV. CDR3: CASSPGRAGNTIYF. In DNA, the CDR3 is TGTGCCAGCAGCCCGGGCAGGGCTGGAAACACCATATATTTT.

The V and J genes are TRBV3-1 (or the pseudogene TRBV3-2) and TRBJ1-1; D unclear. The CDR3 loop spans 14 amino acids. The germline gives CDR1 LGHDT, CDR2 YNNKEL (reference sequence). With 5 bases removed from V and 6 bases from J, the gap between germline ends came to 16 bases. CDR3 region: CASSNQRPGAEAFF. CDR3 DNA sequence: TGTGCCAGCAGCAACCAGAGACCTGGGGCTGAAGCTTTCTTT.

The CDR3 DNA follows: TGCAGCGTTGAAGGGCAGACAGGGGCGCAATCGTTGAACACTGAAGCTTTCTTT. It is translated as CSVEGQTGAQSLNTEAFF. The rearrangement uses TRBV29-1 and TRBJ1-1; 8 positions match TRBD1. This CDR3 region has 18 residues. V shed 1 base, J shed 0 bases, and the junction held 13 bases outside the gene matches. Germline V lookup: CDR1 SQVTM, CDR2 ANQGSEA. Supplemented by reference TRBV29-1 and TRBJ1-1, the full variable domain reads SAVISQKPSRDICQRGTSLTIQCQVDSQVTMMFWYRQQPGQSLTLIATANQGSEATYESGFVIDKFPISRPNLTFSTLTVSNMSPEDSSIYLCSVEGQTGAQSLNTEAFFGQGTRLTVV.

The chain employs TRBV5-5 and TRBJ2-1; no definite D call. With 0 bases removed from V and 9 bases from J, the gap between germline ends came to 4 bases. This CDR3 region has 11 residues. Germline V gives CDR1 SGHKS, CDR2 YYEKEE (reference sequence). The CDR3 loop reads CASSLVVEQFF. The DNA of the CDR3 is TGTGCCAGCAGCTTGGTGGTTGAGCAGTTCTTC.

The chain has TRBV2 and TRBJ2-7, with 9 positions matching TRBD1. There are 12 residues in the CDR3. Germline CDR1 and CDR2: SNHLY and FYNNEI. After removal of 7 bases from V and 6 bases from J, the junction contained 4 bases not matched to a gene. The CDR3 is CASKDRGVEQYF. CDR3 nucleotides: TGTGCCAGCAAAGACAGGGGGGTCGAGCAGTACTTC.

This rearrangement joins TRBV6-5 to TRBJ2-1; unclear D gene. The CDR3 has 15 amino acids. Germline values: CDR1 MNHEY, CDR2 SVGAGI. V was trimmed by 5 bases and J by 3 bases, leaving 14 bases between them. CDR3 nucleotide sequence: TGTGCCAGCAGTAGGATTGCCGCCGACTACAATGAGCAGTTCTTC. Protein product: CASSRIAADYNEQFF.

The chain links TRBV7-2 to TRBJ1-5; a possible D gene is TRBD1 (6 bases). V gave up 6 bases and J gave up 7 bases, with 19 bases separating them. From germline, CDR1 is SGHTA and CDR2 FQGNSA. This CDR3 is built from 15 residues. CDR3 sequence reads: CASSTTGTFKQPQHF. In DNA form, the CDR3 reads TGTGCCAGCAGTACTACAGGGACCTTTAAGCAGCCCCAGCATTTT.

The rearrangement joins TRBV3-1 (or the pseudogene TRBV3-2) to TRBJ2-3; no firm D call. Per germline, CDR1 LGHDT and CDR2 YNNKEL (reference sequence). The germline V and J ends were trimmed by 5 bases and 5 bases, with 5 bases remaining between them. The CDR3 runs to 11 residues. This chain's CDR3 is CASSIGDTQYF. CDR3 bases: TGTGCCAGCAGCATCGGAGATACGCAGTATTTT.

On this clone itself: The sample has other DNA sequences that encode this CDR3 too. J is TRBJ1-1 and V is TRBV2; unclear D gene. The CDR3 length is 13 residues. Germline V gene data show CDR1 as SNHLY and CDR2 as FYNNEI. V lost 3 bases to trimming and J lost 1 base, with 6 bases between them. For the CDR3, the DNA is TGTGCCAGCAGTGAGGAGGGGAACACTGAAGCTTTCTTT. This gives the protein CASSEEGNTEAFF. The entire variable domain, with the rest obtained from reference TRBV2 and TRBJ1-1, is as follows: EPEVTQTPSHQVTQMGQEVILRCVPISNHLYFYWYRQILGQKVEFLVSFYNNEISEKSEIFDDQFSVERPDGSNFTLKIRSTKLEDSAMYFCASSEEGNTEAFFGQGTRLTVV.

The gene calls are TRBV28 and TRBJ2-7; the D gene could be TRBD1 or TRBD2 (7 bases each). Germline V CDR1 and CDR2: MDHEN, SYDVKM. V lost 8 bases and J 3 bases, leaving 17 bases between the germline ends. The CDR3 sequence is 14 residues long. CDR3 protein: CASLSQGRVYEQYF. DNA of the CDR3: TGTGCCAGCTTATCACAGGGGAGGGTCTACGAGCAGTACTTC.

The rearrangement links TRBV5-5 to TRBJ2-5; TRBD2 aligns across 9 bases. Looked up from germline, CDR1 is SGHKS and CDR2 is YYEKEE (reference sequence). This CDR3 spans 16 amino acids. Losses at the gene ends were 1 base for V and 2 bases for J; bases not matched to a gene: 6. CDR3 region: CASSLYWGLAQETQYF. CDR3 DNA: TGTGCCAGCAGCTTGTATTGGGGACTAGCTCAAGAGACCCAGTACTTC. Full variable domain (outside the CDR3, taken from reference TRBV5-5 and TRBJ2-5): DAGVTQSPTHLIKTRGQQVTLRCSPISGHKSVSWYQQVLGQGPQFIFQYYEKEERGRGNFPDRFSARQFPNYSSELNVNALLLGDSALYLCASSLYWGLAQETQYFGPGTRLLVL.

This chain links TRBV18 with TRBJ1-6, with a possible D match to TRBD1 (5 bases). The V gene's germline CDR1 is KGHSH and CDR2 LQKENI. This CDR3 region has 17 residues. V lost 4 bases and J lost 7, with 20 bases in between. The CDR3 nucleotides read TGTGCCAGCTCACGCGACAGAACCCGGTGGGGGAATTCACCCCTCCACTTT. As protein: CASSRDRTRWGNSPLHF.

This clone was found once. V usage is TRBV10-2 and J usage is TRBJ2-7, with 8 nucleotides matching TRBD1. The germline gives CDR1 WSHSY, CDR2 SAAADI. V was pared by 4 bases and J by 6 bases, with 8 bases of the junction left unmatched. This CDR3 is built from 14 residues. CDR3 region: CASSGFRDRGEQYF. The CDR3 region has the DNA TGCGCCAGCAGTGGGTTCCGAGACAGGGGCGAGCAGTACTTC.